This T cell receptor (beta chain) was found in a study of vaccination effects on CD4 cells after COVID-19. The method was immunoSEQ multiplex PCR; TCRdb's version includes in-frame clones alone and lacks a portion of them. Among 25,000 or so clones listed, approximately 70% were seen once. Using viral peptide pools, the ViraFEST assay grew out antigen-specific CD4+ T cells prior to sequencing. An approximately nine-day culture period preceded the isolation of CD4+ T cells. Negative nucleocapsid antibody tests before and after vaccination confirmed no previous SARS-CoV-2 infection. Cultivation was performed at two million PBMC per well with roughly 10 IU/ml IL-2 and about 9.2 ug/ml peptides added. A half-medium replacement with IL-2 medium was carried out on days 3 and 7. On this clone: What it binds is not known.

Germline loops: CDR1 ENHRY, CDR2 SYGVKD. The V gene lost 3 bases and the J gene lost 8 bases, with 17 bases spanning the gap. The length of the CDR3 is 15 residues. The genes are TRBV10-3 and TRBJ2-4; either TRBD1 or TRBD2 may supply D (5 bases each). This receptor was taken from a human donor who received a COVID-19 vaccine. Material: CD4+ T cells from PBMCs cultured with HCoV-OC43 spike peptides, obtained before COVID-19 vaccination. Subset meaning: HCoV-OC43 spike overlapping peptide pool stimulation. CDR3 amino acids: CAISEQGTLGYIQYF. As DNA, the CDR3 is TGTGCCATCAGTGAACAAGGGACGTTGGGGTACATTCAGTACTTC.